One TCR beta chain is described in this entry. The target antigen is unknown. V lost 1 base to trimming and J lost 5 bases, with 12 bases between them. The CDR3 sequence is 15 residues long. Germline V CDR1 and CDR2: SGHTA, FQGTGA. This sample is part of a study of T cell responses to AZD1222 COVID-19 vaccine. Findings and limits, study-wide: Females outnumbered males among donors, who were mostly white British; clonal diversity was possibly underestimated. All repertoire sampling was performed exclusively after the peak T cell response. Within unmutated variant regions lay the reported targets of nearly half of spike-specific TCRs. Spike-specific TCR breadth rose after two AZD1222 doses, and depth rose as well.

Sequencing was performed with immunoSEQ multiplex PCR; in TCRdb, only in-frame clones are kept and a portion is missing. The table records 80,000 to 100,000 clones, roughly 86% of them present only once. The sample was peripheral blood, taken on day 0 of MenACWY control vaccination. The rearrangement links TRBV7-3 to TRBJ2-1, with a tentative D call TRBD1 (7 bases). The receptor was isolated from an adult in good health. The CDR3 DNA reads as TGTGCCAGCAGCTTAAGGCAGGGGGGACACAATGAGCAGTTCTTC. Its protein is CASSLRQGGHNEQFF. The full variable domain, its missing parts supplied by reference TRBV7-3 and TRBJ2-1, is GAGVSQTPSNKVTEKGKYVELRCDPISGHTALYWYRQSLGQGPEFLIYFQGTGAADDSGLPNDRFFAVRPEGSVSTLKIQRTERGDSAVYLCASSLRQGGHNEQFFGPGTRLTVL.